This TCR beta chain stems from a study of T cells after yellow fever vaccination. The study, taken as a whole, reports: From the bulk population, abundant clonotypes could contaminate and appear within FACS-sorted repertoires. The booster saw the reappearance of most primary-vaccination clones (approximately 97% CD4, around 90% CD8).

As to this clonotype: Antigen specificity is unknown.

The CDR3 loop spans 15 amino acids. Trimming took 7 bases from V and 0 from J, leaving 12 bases between them. TCRdb re-called the 5' RACE reads through MiXCR, storing one row per CDR3 protein. Of some 350,000 distinct CDR3 sequences listed, approximately 9% are singletons. The clonotype comes from a man between 18 and 35 years old who received the YFV17D yellow fever vaccine. This chain connects TRBV12-3 or TRBV12-4 to TRBJ1-4, with D unresolved. Sequences were derived from PBMCs, sampled on the day of the first yellow fever vaccination. The DNA for the CDR3 is TGTGCCAGCAACTCCAATCCGGCAACTAATGAAAAACTGTTTTTT. Translating it yields CASNSNPATNEKLFF.